The sequence of this T cell receptor (beta chain) was determined in a study of CD8 T cells in Susac syndrome. An input of roughly 0.5 to 1 ug of RNA was subjected to reverse transcription using random hexamers. In TCRdb, the immunoSEQ multiplex PCR reads were re-called with MiXCR into one record per CDR3 protein. Counted here are 150,000 or so distinct CDR3 sequences, around 95% occurring once; the ten biggest clones make up around 0.13%. A remark on this clonotype: The antigen is undetermined.

Regarding the study as a whole: The study's TCR sequencing and HLA analysis drew on a certain number of individuals. That number was acknowledged as relatively small.

The CDR3 sequence is 17 residues long. V was clipped by 9 bases and J by 6 bases; unmatched bases: 14. Germline V gene lookup returns CDR1 SGHRS and CDR2 YFSETQ. Sequencing used CD4+ T cells from PBMCs. The clonotype comes from a human donor in good health. The chain carries TRBV5-1 and TRBJ2-3, with TRBD2 matching over 15 bases. In nucleotides, the CDR3 is TGCGCCATCTTACCTCCGGGACTAGCGGGGGGAAGTGATACGCAGTATTTT. This codes for CAILPPGLAGGSDTQYF.